This TCR beta chain comes out of a study of blood T cells in healthy people across ages. In its sample, this clonotype was seen once. Its antigen is still unknown. Study-wide results and limits: Per million T cells, the diversity of TCR beta decreased roughly linearly as age advanced.

Collection of 9 to 10 milliliters of peripheral blood was performed for each donor. The CDR3 runs to 13 residues. Trimming took off 0 bases at V and 7 bases at J, with 7 bases between the two ends. Germline V gene data show CDR1 as SGDLS and CDR2 as YYNGEE. PCR was performed a second time for about 6 to 11 cycles using a sample-barcoded 5' primer and a J-beta primer mix. TCRdb analysed the 5' RACE reads with MiXCR anew, one entry per CDR3 protein. The sample has roughly 2 million distinct CDR3 sequences, about 50% seen once. V is TRBV9 and J is TRBJ2-2; the D is unclear. The clonotype was recovered from a woman aged 40 to 50 in good health. The sequenced material came from blood. This CDR3 reads CASSVVPSGELFF. In DNA, the CDR3 is TGTGCCAGCAGCGTAGTTCCGAGCGGGGAGCTGTTTTTT.